This is a list of T cell receptor beta chains from one sample in a study of cytomegalovirus exposure and HLA in healthy donors. Assay used: immunoSEQ multiplex PCR; TCRdb lists only in-frame clones, some missing. This table holds about 270,000 clones, 80% to 90% found once. Input material: PBMCs. These receptors were collected from a woman between 18 and 30 years old in good health and CMV-seronegative. Both conserved end residues are part of each CDR3. The order of the fields is D gene, J gene, V gene, CDR3 protein. D genes are given only for firm matches.

D gene: -
J gene: TRBJ2-7
V gene: TRBV6-6
CDR3 protein: CASSYQRGEQYF

D gene: -
J gene: TRBJ1-3
V gene: TRBV25-1
CDR3 protein: CASSELGIGNTIYF

D gene: TRBD1
J gene: TRBJ1-1
V gene: TRBV5-6
CDR3 protein: CASSGRDRDTEAFF

D gene: -
J gene: TRBJ1-3
V gene: TRBV27
CDR3 protein: CASRSSGNTIYF

D gene: TRBD1
J gene: TRBJ2-4
V gene: TRBV5-1
CDR3 protein: CASSFTGGALKDIQYF

D gene: -
J gene: TRBJ1-2
V gene: TRBV30
CDR3 protein: CAWRGGWGYTF

D gene: -
J gene: TRBJ2-3
V gene: TRBV30
CDR3 protein: CAWSQVRGSDTQYF

D gene: -
J gene: TRBJ1-1
V gene: TRBV7-8
CDR3 protein: CASSLALGRATEAFF

D gene: -
J gene: TRBJ1-1
V gene: TRBV6-5
CDR3 protein: CASRTRKNTEAFF

D gene: -
J gene: TRBJ2-1
V gene: TRBV7-9
CDR3 protein: CASSSMTSRSYNEQFF

D gene: TRBD2
J gene: TRBJ2-3
V gene: TRBV18
CDR3 protein: CASSPLTGGVTDTQYF

D gene: -
J gene: TRBJ1-4
V gene: TRBV7-9
CDR3 protein: CASSFSGDEKLFF

D gene: -
J gene: TRBJ1-5
V gene: TRBV28
CDR3 protein: CASTQGGQPQHF

D gene: TRBD2
J gene: TRBJ2-2
V gene: TRBV7-2
CDR3 protein: CASKIGLAGEYTGELFF

D gene: TRBD2
J gene: TRBJ2-1
V gene: TRBV29-1
CDR3 protein: CSVVWSGRFAYNEQFF

D gene: -
J gene: TRBJ1-1
V gene: TRBV19
CDR3 protein: CASMAEQNTEAFF

D gene: TRBD1
J gene: TRBJ1-4
V gene: TRBV2
CDR3 protein: CASTERRGLEKLFF

D gene: TRBD1
J gene: TRBJ2-7
V gene: TRBV28
CDR3 protein: CASSTPGTGSYEQYF

D gene: TRBD2
J gene: TRBJ2-7
V gene: TRBV28
CDR3 protein: CASSLVSGSYEQYF

D gene: -
J gene: TRBJ1-6
V gene: TRBV30
CDR3 protein: CAWSGTRTSSYNSPLHF

D gene: -
J gene: TRBJ1-4
V gene: TRBV7-9
CDR3 protein: CASNERGQGEKLFF

D gene: TRBD2
J gene: TRBJ2-7
V gene: TRBV28
CDR3 protein: CASTLLMASGRWEQYF

D gene: TRBD1
J gene: TRBJ2-7
V gene: TRBV7-2
CDR3 protein: CASSLAGTVPAEQYF

D gene: -
J gene: TRBJ1-5
V gene: TRBV5-1
CDR3 protein: CASSSGTWTDSNQPQHF

D gene: TRBD2
J gene: TRBJ2-5
V gene: TRBV5-4
CDR3 protein: CASSSGGEETQYF

D gene: TRBD2
J gene: TRBJ2-7
V gene: TRBV5-1
CDR3 protein: CASSLTKIQRGPYEQYF

D gene: TRBD2
J gene: TRBJ2-2
V gene: TRBV5-6
CDR3 protein: CASMRLAGEGRNTGELFF

D gene: -
J gene: TRBJ2-7
V gene: TRBV15
CDR3 protein: CATSRAAQGRYEQYF

D gene: TRBD2
J gene: TRBJ2-4
V gene: TRBV27
CDR3 protein: CASSLWSSGAIQYF

D gene: -
J gene: TRBJ1-4
V gene: TRBV2
CDR3 protein: CASSEQSGNEKLFF

D gene: TRBD2
J gene: TRBJ2-3
V gene: TRBV7-9
CDR3 protein: CASSSRVAGGTDTQYF

D gene: -
J gene: TRBJ2-7
V gene: TRBV28
CDR3 protein: CASSTRGRAPYEQYF

D gene: -
J gene: TRBJ2-5
V gene: TRBV6-5
CDR3 protein: CASSYNRKETQYF

D gene: TRBD2
J gene: TRBJ2-1
V gene: TRBV27
CDR3 protein: CASSSPRGAGEYNEQFF

D gene: -
J gene: TRBJ2-3
V gene: TRBV5-1
CDR3 protein: CASSLWSELTDTQYF

D gene: -
J gene: TRBJ2-1
V gene: TRBV19
CDR3 protein: CASSPTSRQTVF

D gene: -
J gene: TRBJ2-7
V gene: TRBV6-5
CDR3 protein: CASSTGNSYEQYF

D gene: -
J gene: TRBJ2-5
V gene: TRBV9
CDR3 protein: CASSPGLQETQYF

D gene: -
J gene: TRBJ2-2
V gene: TRBV6-5
CDR3 protein: CASRLQGPTVGELFF

D gene: -
J gene: TRBJ1-5
V gene: TRBV7-9
CDR3 protein: CASSLREGNQPQHF

D gene: -
J gene: TRBJ2-3
V gene: TRBV10-1
CDR3 protein: CASSGGYTDTQYF

D gene: TRBD1
J gene: TRBJ1-1
V gene: TRBV11-3
CDR3 protein: CASSPRGTGTTEAFF

D gene: -
J gene: TRBJ1-1
V gene: TRBV15
CDR3 protein: CATRVQGNTEAFF

D gene: -
J gene: TRBJ1-5
V gene: TRBV15
CDR3 protein: CATGPDFDPGQPQHF

D gene: TRBD1
J gene: TRBJ1-1
V gene: TRBV7-8
CDR3 protein: CASSLARQGSTEAFF

D gene: TRBD1
J gene: TRBJ1-2
V gene: TRBV7-6
CDR3 protein: CASSLVAGTGGENYGYTF

D gene: TRBD1
J gene: TRBJ2-2
V gene: TRBV19
CDR3 protein: CASSPRTGENTGELFF

D gene: -
J gene: TRBJ2-6
V gene: TRBV18
CDR3 protein: CASSESGSSGANVLTF

D gene: TRBD2
J gene: TRBJ2-3
V gene: TRBV7-7
CDR3 protein: CASSLGAGEGDTQYF

D gene: -
J gene: TRBJ2-7
V gene: TRBV2
CDR3 protein: CASSAGVEQYF

D gene: -
J gene: TRBJ2-2
V gene: TRBV11-3
CDR3 protein: CASSLGDSIDVSGELFF